This T cell receptor (beta chain) is from a study of graft-versus-host responses after intestinal transplantation. The wider study: As for transplant type, recipients had multivisceral, liver-intestinal, or isolated intestinal grafts. Study-level points and caveats: Circulating GvH clones peaking coincided with falling HvG clones soon after transplant. Some patients had graft-donor T cell macrochimerism, and their allografts showed high graft-versus-host to host-versus-graft clonal ratios.

The protocol was immunoSEQ multiplex PCR, while the TCRdb copy is restricted to in-frame clones and leaves out a portion. The sample lists some 100,000 clones, about 93% occurring once. There are 8 residues in the CDR3. Per germline, CDR1 SGDLS and CDR2 YYNGEE. V lost 10 bases and J lost 8, with 6 bases in between. As for this clone: Its antigen is currently unknown.

The specimen was unstimulated CD8+ T cells sorted from spleen or lymph node cells, collected before intestinal transplant. The clonotype was recovered from a human donor who received an intestinal transplant. The chain recombines TRBV9 with TRBJ1-1; D remains ambiguous. CDR3 bases: TGTGCCCCGAGAGAAGCTTTCTTT. This encodes CAPREAFF.